The clone carrying this T cell receptor (beta chain) is termed medium-sized. Its antigen is still unknown. The data belong to a study of early stage breast cancer tumors. Points from the study as a whole: Commonly generated sequences made up most enriched TCRB sequences shared between patients.

The protocol was immunoSEQ multiplex PCR, while the TCRdb copy is restricted to in-frame clones and leaves out a portion. This table holds some 25,000 clones, 65% to 75% found once. Germline CDR1 and CDR2: SGHDT and YYEEEE. The CDR3 is made up of 16 amino acids. V lost 4 bases, J lost 3 bases, and 8 bases stayed unmatched. This clonotype was sampled from a person aged 55-75 years with breast cancer. Sequencing used breast tumor tissue. This chain joins TRBV5-6 and TRBJ2-5; 11 nucleotides agree with TRBD2. This CDR3 reads CASSPTSGSFEETQYF. CDR3 coding DNA: TGTGCCAGCAGCCCAACTAGCGGGAGTTTTGAAGAGACCCAGTACTTC. Full variable domain (rest looked up from reference TRBV5-6 and TRBJ2-5): DAGVTQSPTHLIKTRGQQVTLRCSPKSGHDTVSWYQQALGQGPQFIFQYYEEEERQRGNFPDRFSGHQFPNYSSELNVNALLLGDSALYLCASSPTSGSFEETQYFGPGTRLLVL.